This T cell receptor beta chain appears in the sequencing data of a study of cytomegalovirus exposure and HLA in healthy donors. Findings of the study overall: The later analysis indicated that the majority of CMV-associated TCR beta chains appeared HLA-restricted. CMV antigen specificity of a few CMV-associated chains was confirmed in vitro. Rare sequences made up most TCRs, while some public TCRs were found in many donors. Using a false discovery rate of 0.05, a later analysis showed that 16,951 TCR beta sequences were associated with HLA alleles.

Germline V gene lookup returns CDR1 SGDLS and CDR2 YYNGEE. V shed 4 bases and J 4 bases; nucleotides not matched to a gene: 8. The CDR3 sequence is 17 residues long. PCR used 60 Vbeta primers and 13 Jbeta primers. Only in-frame clones appear in the TCRdb table, and some are missing; sequencing was by immunoSEQ multiplex PCR. The table has some 130,000 clones, 60% to 75% seen once; the top ten hold 1.6%. With regard to this clone: No antigen is known for it.

Input material: PBMCs. V gene TRBV9 combines with J gene TRBJ2-2, with TRBD2 matching 12 bases. This clonotype was obtained from a human donor in good health. The CDR3, as DNA: TGTGCCAGCAGCCGCATCTCTAGCGGGAGGGGCACCGGGGAGCTGTTTTTT. It translates to CASSRISSGRGTGELFF.